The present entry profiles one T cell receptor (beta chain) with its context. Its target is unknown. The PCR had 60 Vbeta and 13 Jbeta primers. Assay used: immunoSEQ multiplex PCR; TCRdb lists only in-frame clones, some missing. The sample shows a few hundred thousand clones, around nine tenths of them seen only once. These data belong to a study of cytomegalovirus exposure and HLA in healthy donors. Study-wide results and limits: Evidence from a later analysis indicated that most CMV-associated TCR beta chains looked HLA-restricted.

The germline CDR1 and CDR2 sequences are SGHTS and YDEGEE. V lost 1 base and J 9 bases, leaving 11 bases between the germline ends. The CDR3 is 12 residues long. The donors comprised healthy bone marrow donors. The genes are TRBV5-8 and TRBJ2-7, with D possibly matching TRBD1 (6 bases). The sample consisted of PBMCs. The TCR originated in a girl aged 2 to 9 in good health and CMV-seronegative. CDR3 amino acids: CASSLRPGVQYF. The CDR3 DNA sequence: TGTGCCAGCAGCTTGAGGCCAGGGGTGCAGTACTTC.